This T cell receptor (beta chain) was found in a study of cytomegalovirus exposure and HLA in healthy donors. Broader study findings: Cytomegalovirus status was reportedly diagnosed by the classifier with high sensitivity and specificity. About 150 TCR beta chains were listed as cytomegalovirus-associated.

Worth noting for this clone: Antigen: not known.

Only in-frame clones appear in the TCRdb table, and some are missing; sequencing was by immunoSEQ multiplex PCR. The data contain about 110,000 clones, about 85% of them singletons. The donors were part of the 120-subject validation cohort, which stood apart from the roughly 670-subject first cohort. Germline assignment: CDR1 SGHNT and CDR2 YYREEE (reference sequence). Unmatched junction bases numbered 9, after V lost 5 bases and J lost 0 bases. The CDR3 length is 16 residues. V is TRBV5-4 and J is TRBJ1-1, with 8 bases aligning to TRBD1. This sequence was found in a woman between 18 and 29 years old in good health and CMV-seronegative. Sequenced input: PBMCs. This CDR3 reads CASSYGQGLMNTEAFF. The CDR3 nucleotides read TGTGCCAGCAGTTATGGACAGGGCCTAATGAACACTGAAGCTTTCTTT.